This T cell receptor beta chain was sequenced for a study of T cells in Graves' hyperthyroidism and ophthalmopathy. This clonotype was seen many times. The antigen is undetermined. Hyperthyroidism in the patients, aged 18 to 65, was newly diagnosed and under 2 months in duration. Study-wide results and caveats: In validation, the model predicted ophthalmopathy. These predictions came a median 6.5 months before onset.

CDR1 is SGHTA, CDR2 FQGNSA, per germline. The CDR3 totals 15 residues. V lost 1 base and J 4 bases, leaving 13 bases between the germline ends. The CDR3 regions of TCR beta were amplified from RNA transcripts. First-round RT-PCR with HTBI primers amplified the TCR CDR3 region. TCRdb recomputed calls from the multiplex PCR reads with MiXCR, one row per CDR3 protein. This table has 730,000 or so distinct CDR3 sequences, 18% appearing once. This sequence was found in a woman between 45 and 60 years old with Graves' hyperthyroidism that later progressed to Graves' ophthalmopathy. Source material: blood. This chain connects TRBV7-2 to TRBJ2-5; D tentatively reads TRBD1 or TRBD2 (5 bases each). CDR3 residues: CASSLVGGTGETQYF. CDR3 in DNA: TGTGCCAGCAGCTTAGTAGGTGGGACGGGAGAGACCCAGTACTTC.